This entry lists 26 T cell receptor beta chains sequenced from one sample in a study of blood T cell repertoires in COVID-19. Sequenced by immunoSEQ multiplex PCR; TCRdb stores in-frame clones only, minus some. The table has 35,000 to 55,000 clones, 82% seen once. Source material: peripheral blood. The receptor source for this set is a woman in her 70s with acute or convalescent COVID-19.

In nucleotides, the CDR3 is TGTGCCAGCAGCGTGGCTAGCGGGAGCCTCGGCCCTACGCAGTATTTT. Translation gives CASSVASGSLGPTQYF. This chain joins TRBV9 and TRBJ2-3; 10 nucleotides match TRBD2. CDR3 length equals 16 residues. The germline gives CDR1 SGDLS, CDR2 YYNGEE. With 2 bases clipped from V and 8 bases from J, the junction kept 11 bases outside the gene matches.

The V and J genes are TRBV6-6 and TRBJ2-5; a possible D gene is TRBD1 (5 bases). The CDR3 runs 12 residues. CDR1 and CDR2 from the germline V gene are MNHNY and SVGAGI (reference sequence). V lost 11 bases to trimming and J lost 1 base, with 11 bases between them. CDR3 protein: CAGHGAQETQYF. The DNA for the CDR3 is TGTGCCGGACACGGTGCCCAAGAGACCCAGTACTTC.

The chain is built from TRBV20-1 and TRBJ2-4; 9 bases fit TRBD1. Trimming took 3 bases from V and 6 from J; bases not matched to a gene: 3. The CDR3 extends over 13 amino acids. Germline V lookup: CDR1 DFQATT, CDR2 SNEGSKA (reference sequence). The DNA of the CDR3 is TGCAGTGCTAGTCTGGGACAGGGAAACATTCAGTACTTC. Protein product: CSASLGQGNIQYF.

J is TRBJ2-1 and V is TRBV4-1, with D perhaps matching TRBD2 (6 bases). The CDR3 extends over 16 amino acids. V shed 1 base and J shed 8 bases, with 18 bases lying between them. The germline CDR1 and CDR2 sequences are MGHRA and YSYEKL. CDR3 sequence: CASSQVGLARMDEQFF. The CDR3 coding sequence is TGCGCCAGCAGCCAAGTCGGGCTAGCGCGGATGGATGAGCAGTTCTTC.

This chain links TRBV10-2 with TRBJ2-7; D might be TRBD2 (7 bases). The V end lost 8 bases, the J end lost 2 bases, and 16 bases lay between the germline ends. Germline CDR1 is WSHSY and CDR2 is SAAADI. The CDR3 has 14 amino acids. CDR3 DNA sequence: TGCGCCAGCGGGGGGGACACCGTTACCTACGAGCAGTACTTC. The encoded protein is CASGGDTVTYEQYF.

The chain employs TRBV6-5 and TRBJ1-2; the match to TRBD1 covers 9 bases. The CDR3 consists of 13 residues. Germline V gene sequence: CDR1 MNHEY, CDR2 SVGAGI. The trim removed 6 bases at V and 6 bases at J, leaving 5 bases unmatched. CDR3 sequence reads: CASRATGGNGYTF. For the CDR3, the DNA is TGTGCCAGCAGAGCCACAGGGGGCAATGGCTACACCTTC.

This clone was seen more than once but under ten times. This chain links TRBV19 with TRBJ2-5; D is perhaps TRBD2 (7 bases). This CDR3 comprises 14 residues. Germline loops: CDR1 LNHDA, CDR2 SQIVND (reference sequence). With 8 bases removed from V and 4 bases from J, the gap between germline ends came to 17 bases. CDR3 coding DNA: TGTGCCAGTTCGAGCGGGACACCACCAGAGACCCAGTACTTC. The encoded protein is CASSSGTPPETQYF.

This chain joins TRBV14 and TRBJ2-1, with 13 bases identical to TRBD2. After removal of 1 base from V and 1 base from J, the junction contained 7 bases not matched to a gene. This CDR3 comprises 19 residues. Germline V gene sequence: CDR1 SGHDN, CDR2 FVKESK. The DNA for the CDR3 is TGTGCCAGCAGCCAAGGGACTAGCGGGAGCGGTGTATCCTACAATGAGCAGTTCTTC. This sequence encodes CASSQGTSGSGVSYNEQFF.

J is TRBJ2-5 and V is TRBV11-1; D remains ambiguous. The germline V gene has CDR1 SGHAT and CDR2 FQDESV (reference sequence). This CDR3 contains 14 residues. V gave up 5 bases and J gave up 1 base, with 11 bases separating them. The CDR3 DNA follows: TGTGCCAGCAGCCTTGGGCAGCTCCAAGAGACCCAGTACTTC. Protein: CASSLGQLQETQYF. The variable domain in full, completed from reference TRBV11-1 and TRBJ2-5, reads EAEVAQSPRYKITEKSQAVAFWCDPISGHATLYWYRQILGQGPELLVQFQDESVVDDSQLPKDRFSAERLKGVDSTLKIQPAELGDSAMYLCASSLGQLQETQYFGPGTRLLVL.

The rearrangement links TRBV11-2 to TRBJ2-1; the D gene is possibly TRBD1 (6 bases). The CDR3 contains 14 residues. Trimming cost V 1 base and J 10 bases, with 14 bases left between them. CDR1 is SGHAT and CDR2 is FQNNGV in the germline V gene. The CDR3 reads CASSLVYREDEQFF. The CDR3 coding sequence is TGTGCCAGCAGCTTAGTGTACAGGGAAGACGAGCAGTTCTTC.

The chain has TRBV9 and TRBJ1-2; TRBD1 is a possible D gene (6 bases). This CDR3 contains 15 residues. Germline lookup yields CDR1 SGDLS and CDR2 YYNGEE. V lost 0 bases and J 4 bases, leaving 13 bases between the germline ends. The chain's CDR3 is CASSVDPGASYGYTF. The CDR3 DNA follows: TGTGCCAGCAGCGTAGATCCAGGGGCCAGCTATGGCTACACCTTC.

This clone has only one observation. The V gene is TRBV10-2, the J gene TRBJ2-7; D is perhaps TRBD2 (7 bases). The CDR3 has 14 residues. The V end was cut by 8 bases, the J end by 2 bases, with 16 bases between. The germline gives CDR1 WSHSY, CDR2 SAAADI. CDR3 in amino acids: CASGGGGAAYEQYF. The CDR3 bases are TGCGCCAGCGGGGGGGGCGGGGCCGCCTACGAGCAGTACTTC.

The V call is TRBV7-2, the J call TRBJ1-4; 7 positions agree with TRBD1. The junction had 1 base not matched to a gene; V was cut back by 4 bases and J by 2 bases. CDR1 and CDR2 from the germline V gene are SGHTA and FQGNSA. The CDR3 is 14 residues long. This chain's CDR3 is CASSSTGTNEKLFF. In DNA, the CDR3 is TGTGCCAGCAGCTCGACAGGGACTAATGAAAAACTGTTTTTT.

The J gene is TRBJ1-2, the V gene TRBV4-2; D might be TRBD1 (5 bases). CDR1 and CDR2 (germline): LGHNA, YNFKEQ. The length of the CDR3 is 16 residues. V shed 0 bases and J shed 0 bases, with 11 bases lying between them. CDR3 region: CASSQEVTQANYGYTF. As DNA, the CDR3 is TGTGCCAGCAGCCAAGAGGTAACACAGGCTAACTATGGCTACACCTTC.

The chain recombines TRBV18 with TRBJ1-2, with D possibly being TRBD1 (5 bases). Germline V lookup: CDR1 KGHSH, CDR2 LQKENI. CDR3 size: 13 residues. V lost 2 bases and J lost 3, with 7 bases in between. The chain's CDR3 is CASSPEGDYGYTF. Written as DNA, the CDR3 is TGTGCCAGCTCACCAGAAGGGGACTATGGCTACACCTTC.

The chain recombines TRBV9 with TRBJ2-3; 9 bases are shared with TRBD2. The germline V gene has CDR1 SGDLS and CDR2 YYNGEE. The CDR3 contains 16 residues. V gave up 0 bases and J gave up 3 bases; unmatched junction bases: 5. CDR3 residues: CASSVALAGGTDTQYF. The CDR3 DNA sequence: TGTGCCAGCAGCGTAGCTTTGGCGGGAGGGACAGATACGCAGTATTTT.

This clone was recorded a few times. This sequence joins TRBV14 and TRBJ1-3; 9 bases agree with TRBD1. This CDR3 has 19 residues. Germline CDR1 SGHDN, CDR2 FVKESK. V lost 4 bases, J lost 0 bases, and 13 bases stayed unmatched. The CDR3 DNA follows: TGTGCCAGCAGCCCCTTCCGACAGGGGGGCTATTTCTCTGGAAACACCATATATTTT. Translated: CASSPFRQGGYFSGNTIYF.

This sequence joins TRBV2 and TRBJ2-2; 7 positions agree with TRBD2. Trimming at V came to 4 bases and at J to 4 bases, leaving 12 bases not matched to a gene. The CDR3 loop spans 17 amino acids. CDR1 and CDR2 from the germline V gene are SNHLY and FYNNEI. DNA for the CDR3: TGTGCCAGCAGTGGAACGCAAAGGACTAGTTTCACCGGGGAGCTGTTTTTT. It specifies CASSGTQRTSFTGELFF.

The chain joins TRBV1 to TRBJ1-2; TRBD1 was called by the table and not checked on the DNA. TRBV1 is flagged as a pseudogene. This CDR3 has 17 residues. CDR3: CTSSQGQGAPANYGYTF. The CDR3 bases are TGCACCAGCAGCCAAGGACAGGGGGCTCCAGCTAACTATGGCTACACCTTC.

The CDR3 spells CASGGANHLFF. The CDR3 region has the DNA TGCGCCAGCGGCGGGGCTAACCACCTGTTCTTC. V is TRBV5-1 and J is TRBJ2-1; D perhaps matches TRBD2 (6 bases). CDR3 length: 11 residues. The germline V gene encodes CDR1 SGHRS and CDR2 YFSETQ. V dropped 7 bases and J dropped 15 bases, with 17 bases sitting between them.

The CDR3 DNA reads TGTGCCAGCAGCCCCCTAAGAGGCTCCTACAATGAGCAGTTCTTC. Its translation: CASSPLRGSYNEQFF. The V gene is TRBV3-1 (or the pseudogene TRBV3-2), the J gene TRBJ2-1; D remains ambiguous. V was clipped by 4 bases and J by 0 bases, with 10 bases between them. The CDR3 contains 15 residues. Per germline, CDR1 LGHDT and CDR2 YNNKEL (reference sequence).

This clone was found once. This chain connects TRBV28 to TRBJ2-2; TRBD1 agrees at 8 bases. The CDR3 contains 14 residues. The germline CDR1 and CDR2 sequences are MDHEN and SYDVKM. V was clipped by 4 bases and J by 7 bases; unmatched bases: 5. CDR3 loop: CASSSTGGGGELFF. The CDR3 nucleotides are TGTGCCAGCAGTTCAACAGGGGGAGGCGGGGAGCTGTTTTTT.

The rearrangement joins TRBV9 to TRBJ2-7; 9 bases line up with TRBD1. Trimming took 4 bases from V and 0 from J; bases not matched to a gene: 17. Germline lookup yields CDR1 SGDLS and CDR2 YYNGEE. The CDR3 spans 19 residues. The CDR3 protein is CASSFSSGTGLIGSYEQYF. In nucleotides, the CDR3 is TGTGCCAGCAGCTTCTCCTCCGGGACAGGGTTAATAGGCTCCTACGAGCAGTACTTC. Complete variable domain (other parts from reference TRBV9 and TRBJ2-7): DSGVTQTPKHLITATGQRVTLRCSPRSGDLSVYWYQQSLDQGLQFLIQYYNGEERAKGNILERFSAQQFPDLHSELNLSSLELGDSALYFCASSFSSGTGLIGSYEQYFGPGTRLTVT.

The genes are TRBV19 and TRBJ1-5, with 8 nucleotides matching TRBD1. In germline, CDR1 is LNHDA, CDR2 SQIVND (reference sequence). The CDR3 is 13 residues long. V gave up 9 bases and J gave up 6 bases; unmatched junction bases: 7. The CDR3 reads CASRQGTSQPQHF. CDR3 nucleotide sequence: TGTGCCAGCAGACAGGGGACGAGTCAGCCCCAGCATTTT. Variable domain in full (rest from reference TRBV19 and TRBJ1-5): DGGITQSPKYLFRKEGQNVTLSCEQNLNHDAMYWYRQDPGQGLRLIYYSQIVNDFQKGDIAEGYSVSREKKESFPLTVTSAQKNPTAFYLCASRQGTSQPQHFGDGTRLSIL.

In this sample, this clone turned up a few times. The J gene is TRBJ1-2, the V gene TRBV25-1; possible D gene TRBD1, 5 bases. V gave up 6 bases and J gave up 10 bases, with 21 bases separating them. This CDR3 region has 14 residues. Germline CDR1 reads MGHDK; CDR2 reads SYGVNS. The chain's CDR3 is CASRKTGALSYYTF. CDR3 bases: TGTGCCAGCAGAAAAACAGGAGCCCTCTCTTACTACACCTTC.

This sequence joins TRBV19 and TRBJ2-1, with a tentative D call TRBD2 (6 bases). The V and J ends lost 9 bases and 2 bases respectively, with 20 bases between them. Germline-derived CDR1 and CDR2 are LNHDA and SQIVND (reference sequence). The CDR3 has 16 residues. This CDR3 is CASTAFAAGPYNEQFF. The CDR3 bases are TGTGCCAGCACGGCCTTTGCTGCGGGACCCTACAATGAGCAGTTCTTC.